The 13 T cell receptor beta chains below come from one sample, sequenced in a study of blood T cells in healthy people across ages. Combining a sample-barcoded 5' primer with a J-beta primer mix, a second PCR ran for about 7 to 12 cycles. MiXCR was run by TCRdb on the 5' RACE reads, yielding one entry per CDR3 protein. Of more than 500,000 distinct CDR3 sequences in the sample, around a quarter were seen once. The same sample was also studied in work on T cells of mothers and their children.

The sample consisted of blood. The receptor set was obtained from a boy younger than 10 in good health.

The gene calls are TRBV24-1 and TRBJ2-5, with no clear D. Germline-derived CDR1 and CDR2 are KGHDR and SFDVKD. The CDR3 covers 13 residues. V lost 4 bases and J lost 7, with 12 bases in between. This CDR3 is CATSEGASGTQYF. The CDR3 DNA reads as TGTGCCACCAGTGAAGGCGCCTCAGGGACCCAGTACTTC.

This clonotype has only a few counts. The V gene is TRBV12-3 or TRBV12-4, the J gene TRBJ1-1; 7 bases are a match to TRBD1. The CDR3 sequence is 13 residues long. With V trimmed by 7 bases and J by 2 bases, 4 bases remained unmatched. The CDR3 nucleotides are TGTGCCAGCAAGACAGGGACTAACACTGAAGCTTTCTTT. Translating gives CASKTGTNTEAFF.

This clonotype was found many times. The V call is TRBV12-3 or TRBV12-4, the J call TRBJ2-7; 8 bases agree with TRBD2. The CDR3 covers 14 residues. V gave up 6 bases and J gave up 2 bases; unmatched junction bases: 6. CDR3 region: CASSLTGGPYEQYF. CDR3 nucleotides: TGTGCCAGCAGCTTAACGGGAGGGCCCTACGAGCAGTACTTC.

The V call is TRBV6-2 or TRBV6-3, the J call TRBJ2-7; TRBD2 aligns across 12 bases. The CDR3 is 14 residues long. CDR1 MNHEY and CDR2 SVGEGT come from the germline V gene. The ends lost 8 bases at V and 2 bases at J; junction bases unmatched: 4. The CDR3 protein is CASGPSGGAYEQYF. The CDR3 nucleotides are TGTGCCAGCGGACCTAGCGGGGGGGCCTACGAGCAGTACTTC.

This clonotype was detected a few times. The chain uses TRBV9 and TRBJ2-2; tentatively, D is TRBD2 (6 bases). The CDR3 sequence is 16 residues long. V lost 0 bases, J lost 2 bases, and 11 bases lay in between. CDR1 and CDR2 from the germline V gene are SGDLS and YYNGEE. CDR3 loop: CASSVDPSANTGELFF. The CDR3 DNA is TGTGCCAGCAGCGTAGATCCTAGCGCCAACACCGGGGAGCTGTTTTTT.

The rearrangement links TRBV29-1 to TRBJ2-5; possible D gene TRBD2, 5 bases. Germline V gene data show CDR1 as SQVTM and CDR2 as ANQGSEA. Trimming took 5 bases from V and 2 from J, leaving 12 bases between them. This CDR3 comprises 13 residues. As DNA, the CDR3 is TGCAGCGTTTGGGAGATAAAACAAGAGACCCAGTACTTC. Protein sequence: CSVWEIKQETQYF.

Concerning this clonotype itself: Germline and junction disagree at one end, which may indicate a read error. V is TRBV7-7 and J is TRBJ2-7; D remains ambiguous. This CDR3 contains 13 residues. Per the germline V gene, CDR1 is SSHAT and CDR2 is FNYEAQ (reference sequence). In DNA, the CDR3 is TGTGCTAGCAGCCTGGCGGAGTCCTACGAGCAGTACTTC. The encoded protein is CASSLAESYEQYF.

This clonotype was found a few times. A much larger clone differs from this one at a single base, so this may be a read error. The rearrangement uses TRBV7-2 and TRBJ1-2; 9 bases align to TRBD1. The CDR3 spans 15 residues. CDR1 SGHTA and CDR2 FQGNSA come from the germline V gene. The CDR3 nucleotides read TGTGCCAGCAGCTTCTTACCCGGGACAGGGAATGGCCACACCTTC. Its protein product is CASSFLPGTGNGHTF.

In regard to this clonotype: The junction departs from the called germline gene at one end, perhaps through a read error. CDR3 DNA sequence: TGTACCAGCAGCTTAGATGGTCGGACGGCCAAAAACATTCAGTACTTC. Encoded protein: CTSSLDGRTAKNIQYF. The V gene is TRBV11-2, the J gene TRBJ2-4; no firm D call. Germline CDR1 is SGHAT and CDR2 is FQNNGV. The CDR3 consists of 16 residues.

The chain uses TRBV29-1 and TRBJ2-1, with 10 bases identical to TRBD1. In germline, CDR1 is SQVTM, CDR2 ANQGSEA. The V gene end was trimmed by 7 bases and the J gene end by 5 bases; junction bases not matched to a gene: 5. The CDR3 runs 13 residues. The CDR3 protein is CSAGQGDNNEQFF. DNA for the CDR3: TGCAGCGCCGGACAGGGGGACAACAATGAGCAGTTCTTC.

This clonotype came up a few times. The chain joins TRBV29-1 to TRBJ2-7, with 8 bases that match TRBD2. The CDR3 is 13 amino acids. Germline CDR1 and CDR2: SQVTM and ANQGSEA. V trimming: 5 bases; J trimming: 6 bases; junction bases outside the gene matches: 9. CDR3 sequence (DNA): TGCAGCGTTAAGGTCAGCGGGAGTGGCGAGCAGTACTTC. It codes for CSVKVSGSGEQYF.

This clonotype has just a few counts. The V and J genes are TRBV6-2 or TRBV6-3 and TRBJ2-2; possible D gene TRBD1, 5 bases. Germline CDR1 and CDR2: MNHEY and SVGEGT. Trimming left V 5 bases short and J 5 bases short, with 27 bases between. The length of the CDR3 is 19 residues. The DNA of the CDR3 is TGTGCCAGCAGTCCCCGTCCAGGACAAAGGACGATTAAAACCGGGGAGCTGTTTTTT. This codes for CASSPRPGQRTIKTGELFF.

This chain links TRBV20-1 with TRBJ2-1; D ambiguous. The germline CDR1 and CDR2 sequences are DFQATT and SNEGSKA (reference sequence). The CDR3 is made up of 13 amino acids. V was pared by 6 bases and J by 7 bases, with 16 bases between. CDR3 DNA: TGCAGTGCCCGATCCCTTCTGGGGAATGAGCAGTTCTTC. This translates into CSARSLLGNEQFF.